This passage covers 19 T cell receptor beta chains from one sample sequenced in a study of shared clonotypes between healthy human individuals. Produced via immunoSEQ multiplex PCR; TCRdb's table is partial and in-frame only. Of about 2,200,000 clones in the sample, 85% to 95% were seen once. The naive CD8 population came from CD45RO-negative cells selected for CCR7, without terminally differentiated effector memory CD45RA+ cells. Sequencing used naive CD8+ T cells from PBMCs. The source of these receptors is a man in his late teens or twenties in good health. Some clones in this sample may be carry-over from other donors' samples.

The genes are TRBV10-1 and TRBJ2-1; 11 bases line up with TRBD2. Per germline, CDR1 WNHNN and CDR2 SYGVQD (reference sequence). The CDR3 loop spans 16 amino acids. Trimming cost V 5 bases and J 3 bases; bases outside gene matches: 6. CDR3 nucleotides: TGCGCCAGCAGTTATCTAGCGGGAGGCTACTACAATGAGCAGTTCTTC. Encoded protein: CASSYLAGGYYNEQFF.

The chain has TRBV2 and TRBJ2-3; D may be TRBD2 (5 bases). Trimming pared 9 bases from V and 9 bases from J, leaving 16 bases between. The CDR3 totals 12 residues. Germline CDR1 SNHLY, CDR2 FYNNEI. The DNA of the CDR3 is TGTGCCAGTACTGAGGTCCGGGAAACGCAGTATTTT. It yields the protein CASTEVRETQYF.

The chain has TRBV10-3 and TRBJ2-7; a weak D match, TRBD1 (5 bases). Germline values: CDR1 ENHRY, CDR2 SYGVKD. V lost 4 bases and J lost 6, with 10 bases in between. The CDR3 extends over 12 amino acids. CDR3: CAISGGQPEQYF. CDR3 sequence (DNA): TGTGCCATCAGTGGCGGACAACCCGAGCAGTACTTC.

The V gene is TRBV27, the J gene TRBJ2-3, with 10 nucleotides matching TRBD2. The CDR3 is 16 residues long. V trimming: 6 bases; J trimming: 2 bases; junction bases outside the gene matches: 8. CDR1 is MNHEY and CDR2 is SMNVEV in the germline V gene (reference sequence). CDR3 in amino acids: CASRPGLAWITDTQYF. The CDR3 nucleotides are TGTGCCAGCAGGCCGGGACTAGCGTGGATCACAGATACGCAGTATTTT.

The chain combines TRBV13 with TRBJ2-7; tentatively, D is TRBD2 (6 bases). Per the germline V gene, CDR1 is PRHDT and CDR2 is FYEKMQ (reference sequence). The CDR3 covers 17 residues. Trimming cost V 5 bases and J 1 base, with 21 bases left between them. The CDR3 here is CASSLGLGGIKSYEQYF. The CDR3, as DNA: TGTGCCAGCAGCCTGGGGCTGGGCGGGATTAAATCCTACGAGCAGTACTTC.

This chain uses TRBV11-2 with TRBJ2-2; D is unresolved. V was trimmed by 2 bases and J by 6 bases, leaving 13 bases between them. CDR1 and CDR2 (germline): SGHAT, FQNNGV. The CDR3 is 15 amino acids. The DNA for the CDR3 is TGTGCCAGCAGCTTATATAGCAATTTTCCCGGGGAGCTGTTTTTT. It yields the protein CASSLYSNFPGELFF.

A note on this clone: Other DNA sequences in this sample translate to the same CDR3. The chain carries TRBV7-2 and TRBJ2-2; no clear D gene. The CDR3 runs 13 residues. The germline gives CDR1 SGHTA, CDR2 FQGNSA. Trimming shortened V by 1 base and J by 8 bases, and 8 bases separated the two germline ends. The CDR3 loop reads CASSLVVGGELFF. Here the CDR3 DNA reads TGTGCCAGCAGCTTAGTTGTGGGAGGGGAGCTGTTTTTT. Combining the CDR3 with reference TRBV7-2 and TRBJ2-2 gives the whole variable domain GAGVSQSPSNKVTEKGKDVELRCDPISGHTALYWYRQSLGQGLEFLIYFQGNSAPDKSGLPSDRFSAERTGGSVSTLTIQRTQQEDSAVYLCASSLVVGGELFFGEGSRLTVL.

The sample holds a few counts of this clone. Here the CDR3 reads CASSYYNRDTEAFF. CDR3 sequence (DNA): TGTGCCAGCAGTTACTACAACAGGGATACTGAAGCTTTCTTT. The chain uses TRBV6-5 and TRBJ1-1, with a possible D match to TRBD1 (6 bases). Germline CDR1 and CDR2: MNHEY and SVGAGI. CDR3 size: 14 residues. The germline V and J ends were trimmed by 1 base and 5 bases, with 11 bases remaining between them.

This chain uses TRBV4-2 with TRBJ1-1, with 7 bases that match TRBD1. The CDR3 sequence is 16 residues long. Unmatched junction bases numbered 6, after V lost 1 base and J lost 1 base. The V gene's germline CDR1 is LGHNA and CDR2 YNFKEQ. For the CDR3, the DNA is TGTGCCAGCAGCCAAGCCGGACAGGCTCCGAACACTGAAGCTTTCTTT. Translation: CASSQAGQAPNTEAFF.

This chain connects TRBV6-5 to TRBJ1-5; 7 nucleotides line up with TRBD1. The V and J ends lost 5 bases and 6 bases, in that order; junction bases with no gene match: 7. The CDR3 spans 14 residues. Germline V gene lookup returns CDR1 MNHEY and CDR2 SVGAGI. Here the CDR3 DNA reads TGTGCCAGCAGTGCGCAGGGGGGGGTTCAGCCCCAGCATTTT. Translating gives CASSAQGGVQPQHF.

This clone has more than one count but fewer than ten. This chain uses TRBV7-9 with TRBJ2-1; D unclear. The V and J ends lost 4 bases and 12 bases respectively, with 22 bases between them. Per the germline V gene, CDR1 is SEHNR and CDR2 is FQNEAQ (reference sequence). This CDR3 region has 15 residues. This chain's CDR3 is CASSSPGPTRKMQFF. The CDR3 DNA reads TGTGCCAGCAGCTCTCCCGGGCCCACCCGTAAGATGCAGTTCTTC.

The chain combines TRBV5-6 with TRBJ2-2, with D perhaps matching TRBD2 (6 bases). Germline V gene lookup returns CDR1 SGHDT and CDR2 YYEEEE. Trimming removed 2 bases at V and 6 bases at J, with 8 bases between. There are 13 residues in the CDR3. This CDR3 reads CASSFPGAGELFF. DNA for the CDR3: TGTGCCAGCAGCTTTCCGGGGGCCGGGGAGCTGTTTTTT.

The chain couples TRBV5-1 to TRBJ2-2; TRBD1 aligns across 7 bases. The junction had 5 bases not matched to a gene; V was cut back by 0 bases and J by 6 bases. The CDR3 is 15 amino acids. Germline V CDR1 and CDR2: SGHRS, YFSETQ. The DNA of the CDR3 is TGCGCCAGCAGCTTGGAAGGGGGCTGGCCCGGGGAGCTGTTTTTT. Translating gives CASSLEGGWPGELFF.

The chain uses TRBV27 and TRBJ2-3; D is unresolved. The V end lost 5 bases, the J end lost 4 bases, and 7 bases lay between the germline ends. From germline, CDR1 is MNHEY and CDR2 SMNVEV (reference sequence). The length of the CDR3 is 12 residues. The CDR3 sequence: CASSTWPDTQYF. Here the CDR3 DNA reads TGTGCCAGCAGTACGTGGCCAGATACGCAGTATTTT.

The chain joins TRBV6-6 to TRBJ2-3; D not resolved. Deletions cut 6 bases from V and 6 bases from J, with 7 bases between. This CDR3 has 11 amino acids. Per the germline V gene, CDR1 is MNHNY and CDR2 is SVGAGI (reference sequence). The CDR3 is CASSLWDTQYF. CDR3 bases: TGTGCCAGCAGCTTATGGGATACGCAGTATTTT.

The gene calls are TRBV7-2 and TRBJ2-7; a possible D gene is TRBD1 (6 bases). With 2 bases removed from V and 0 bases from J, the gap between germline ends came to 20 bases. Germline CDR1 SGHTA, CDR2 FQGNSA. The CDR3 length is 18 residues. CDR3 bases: TGTGCCAGCAGCTTAAGAGACCCGAGGGGGTCAGCCTCCTACGAGCAGTACTTC. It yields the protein CASSLRDPRGSASYEQYF.

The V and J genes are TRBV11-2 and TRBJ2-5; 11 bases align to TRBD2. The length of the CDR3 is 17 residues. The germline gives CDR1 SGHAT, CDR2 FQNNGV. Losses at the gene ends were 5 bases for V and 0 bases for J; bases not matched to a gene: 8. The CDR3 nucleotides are TGTGCCAGCAGCCGACAGGGACTAGCGGTTAACCAAGAGACCCAGTACTTC. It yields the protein CASSRQGLAVNQETQYF.

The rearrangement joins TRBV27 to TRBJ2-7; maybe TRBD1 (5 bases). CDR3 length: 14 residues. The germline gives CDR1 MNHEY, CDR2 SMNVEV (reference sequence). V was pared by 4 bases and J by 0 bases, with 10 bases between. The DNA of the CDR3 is TGTGCCAGCAGTTCCGGACACCTCTCCTACGAGCAGTACTTC. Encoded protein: CASSSGHLSYEQYF.

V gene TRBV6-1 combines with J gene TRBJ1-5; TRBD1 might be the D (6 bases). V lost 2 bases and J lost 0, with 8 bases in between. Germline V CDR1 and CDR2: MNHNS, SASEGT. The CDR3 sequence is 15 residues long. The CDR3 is CASSEWDNSNQPQHF. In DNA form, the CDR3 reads TGTGCCAGCAGTGAATGGGACAATAGCAATCAGCCCCAGCATTTT.